Presented here are 23 T cell receptor beta chains from one specimen sequenced in a study of memory B cells and T cells in multiple sclerosis (dated by TCRdb to between 2018 and 2020). After stimulus-free culture of CFSE-labeled PBMCs, the autoproliferating (CFSEdim) and non-proliferating (CFSEhi) T cell fractions were sequenced separately. Altogether, roughly 5.1x10^7 CFSE-labeled PBMCs were kept in culture for about seven days with no stimulus, after which the replicate wells were combined. Their antigen targets remain unknown. Preparation of the library involved the immunoSEQ multiplex PCR assay. This immuneACCESS table, as held by TCRdb, lists in-frame sequences with V and J called but not all clones. Of the missing ones, under half trace to an unresolved V gene in checked studies; the others have no known cause. For this sample the table gives fewer than 40,000 clones, of which 86% were detected only once. 2% to 3% of the sample belongs to the ten largest clones.

Sequenced input: PBMCs from blood kept in culture. The origin of the receptors is a human donor with multiple sclerosis.

Only a few counts were recorded for this clone. This CDR3 reads CASSQDSAPLIGGSYNEQFF. CDR3 DNA sequence: TGCGCCAGCAGCCAAGATTCGGCACCTCTAATAGGGGGCTCCTACAATGAGCAGTTCTTC. The chain combines TRBV4-1 with TRBJ2-1; D might be TRBD1 (6 bases). With 0 bases removed from V and 0 bases from J, the gap between germline ends came to 21 bases. Per germline, CDR1 MGHRA and CDR2 YSYEKL. The CDR3 runs to 20 residues.

The chain links TRBV10-3 to TRBJ2-2; 12 nucleotides align to TRBD2. The trim removed 0 bases at V and 4 bases at J, leaving 9 bases unmatched. This CDR3 spans 19 amino acids. Germline CDR1 is ENHRY and CDR2 is SYGVKD. The CDR3 DNA reads as TGTGCCATCAGTGAGTCCCTAAAGACTAGCGGGAGTCGCACCGGGGAGCTGTTTTTT. It is translated as CAISESLKTSGSRTGELFF.

Regarding this clone: The sample has other DNA sequences that encode this CDR3 too. The V gene is TRBV5-1, the J gene TRBJ2-3; 9 nucleotides match TRBD2. The CDR3 has 15 amino acids. Per the germline V gene, CDR1 is SGHRS and CDR2 is YFSETQ. With V trimmed by 0 bases and J by 4 bases, 3 bases remained unmatched. The CDR3: CASSLVAGGPDTQYF. The DNA of the CDR3 is TGCGCCAGCAGCTTGGTGGCGGGAGGGCCAGATACGCAGTATTTT.

This chain uses TRBV7-9 with TRBJ2-7; TRBD2 matches at 8 bases. From germline, CDR1 is SEHNR and CDR2 FQNEAQ (reference sequence). The CDR3 runs to 15 residues. J lost 3 bases, V lost 4 bases, and 8 bases had no gene match. CDR3 sequence (DNA): TGTGCCAGCAGCTCCAGTGCCGGGACTAGCTACGAGCAGTACTTC. It specifies CASSSSAGTSYEQYF. Combining the CDR3 with reference TRBV7-9 and TRBJ2-7 gives the whole variable domain DTGVSQNPRHKITKRGQNVTFRCDPISEHNRLYWYRQTLGQGPEFLTYFQNEAQLEKSRLLSDRFSAERPKGSFSTLEIQRTEQGDSAMYLCASSSSAGTSYEQYFGPGTRLTVT.

V usage is TRBV5-1 and J usage is TRBJ2-2; no clear D. V lost 2 bases and J lost 2, with 7 bases in between. This CDR3 contains 14 residues. Germline V gene lookup returns CDR1 SGHRS and CDR2 YFSETQ. The CDR3 nucleotides read TGCGCCAGCAGCTTCGACTCTAACACCGGGGAGCTGTTTTTT. Amino acids: CASSFDSNTGELFF. The variable domain in full, with the rest retrieved from reference TRBV5-1 and TRBJ2-2, is KAGVTQTPRYLIKTRGQQVTLSCSPISGHRSVSWYQQTPGQGLQFLFEYFSETQRNKGNFPGRFSGRQFSNSRSEMNVSTLELGDSALYLCASSFDSNTGELFFGEGSRLTVL.

The rearrangement joins TRBV5-1 to TRBJ2-1; 15 nucleotides agree with TRBD2. Germline assignment: CDR1 SGHRS and CDR2 YFSETQ. V shed 3 bases, J shed 2 bases, and the junction held 9 bases outside the gene matches. The CDR3 consists of 19 residues. In nucleotides, the CDR3 is TGCGCCAGCAGCTCAGGACTAGCGGGAGGGTGGGAGACCTACAATGAGCAGTTCTTC. It yields the protein CASSSGLAGGWETYNEQFF.

CDR3 DNA sequence: TGTGCCAGCAGCTTGGCCCCGGGAGGCTCCTACGAGCAGTACTTC. Its translation is CASSLAPGGSYEQYF. The J gene is TRBJ2-7, the V gene TRBV5-4, with 7 bases identical to TRBD2. The CDR3 consists of 15 residues. The junction had 3 bases not matched to a gene; V was cut back by 0 bases and J by 0 bases. Germline V lookup: CDR1 SGHNT, CDR2 YYREEE (reference sequence).

This chain links TRBV6-1 with TRBJ2-2, with D possibly being TRBD2 (6 bases). This CDR3 has 13 residues. V was trimmed by 7 bases and J by 1 base, leaving 7 bases between them. The germline CDR1 and CDR2 sequences are MNHNS and SASEGT. In DNA form, the CDR3 reads TGTGCCAGCACGGGGGAGAACACCGGGGAGCTGTTTTTT. Protein sequence: CASTGENTGELFF.

This chain connects TRBV6-5 to TRBJ1-2; D not resolved. Germline CDR1 and CDR2: MNHEY and SVGAGI. V lost 6 bases, J lost 2 bases, and 10 bases lay in between. There are 13 residues in the CDR3. The CDR3 nucleotides read TGTGCCAGCAGCTTCGGCTCAAACTATGGCTACACCTTC. Encoded protein: CASSFGSNYGYTF.

V and J are TRBV10-3 and TRBJ1-5; 7 nucleotides align to TRBD1. Per the germline V gene, CDR1 is ENHRY and CDR2 is SYGVKD. The CDR3 consists of 14 residues. Unmatched junction bases numbered 9, after V lost 11 bases and J lost 2 bases. The CDR3 is CAAGTGVGNQPQHF. The CDR3 DNA follows: TGTGCCGCCGGTACAGGGGTAGGCAATCAGCCCCAGCATTTT.

The V call is TRBV5-1, the J call TRBJ2-1, with 7 positions matching TRBD2. This CDR3 region has 16 residues. Unmatched junction bases numbered 5, after V lost 1 base and J lost 1 base. Germline assignment: CDR1 SGHRS and CDR2 YFSETQ. DNA of the CDR3: TGCGCCAGCAGCTTGATCGCGGGAGTGTCCTACAATGAGCAGTTCTTC. The encoded protein is CASSLIAGVSYNEQFF.

The chain employs TRBV18 and TRBJ2-1; D is unresolved. Germline loops: CDR1 KGHSH, CDR2 LQKENI. Trimming removed 3 bases from V and 6 bases from J, with 15 bases in between. The CDR3 is 15 amino acids. The CDR3 DNA reads as TGTGCCAGCTCACCGCTCCCCCGGTTGGGCAATGAGCAGTTCTTC. Its translation: CASSPLPRLGNEQFF.

The gene calls are TRBV7-9 and TRBJ2-1; 10 bases align to TRBD2. Per the germline V gene, CDR1 is SEHNR and CDR2 is FQNEAQ (reference sequence). With V trimmed by 5 bases and J by 1 base, 8 bases remained unmatched. The CDR3 is made up of 17 amino acids. CDR3 loop: CASSPIAGGLSYNEQFF. The CDR3 bases are TGTGCCAGCAGCCCTATAGCGGGGGGCCTTTCCTACAATGAGCAGTTCTTC.

This chain links TRBV15 with TRBJ2-7; either TRBD1 or TRBD2 may fit D (5 bases each). There are 14 residues in the CDR3. From germline, CDR1 is LNHNV and CDR2 YYDKDF (reference sequence). Trimming took 1 base from V and 8 from J, leaving 15 bases between them. The CDR3 here is CATSRGSGEGKQYF. The CDR3 DNA is TGTGCCACCAGCAGAGGGTCCGGAGAGGGGAAGCAGTACTTC.

The chain couples TRBV5-1 to TRBJ2-5; 10 nucleotides match TRBD2. This CDR3 contains 15 residues. The V gene's germline CDR1 is SGHRS and CDR2 YFSETQ. Trimming cost V 1 base and J 4 bases; bases outside gene matches: 4. The CDR3, as DNA: TGCGCCAGCAGCTTGTCAGCTAGCGGGGGAGAGACCCAGTACTTC. It is translated as CASSLSASGGETQYF.

CDR3 sequence: CASSYRGLGEAFF. The CDR3 DNA is TGTGCCAGCAGTTACCGGGGGCTGGGTGAAGCTTTCTTT. J is TRBJ1-1 and V is TRBV6-6, with a weak D call TRBD1 (6 bases). CDR1 and CDR2 from the germline V gene are MNHNY and SVGAGI (reference sequence). This CDR3 comprises 13 residues. Trimming cost V 2 bases and J 7 bases, with 11 bases left between them.

CDR3 in amino acids: CASSLSTGFGSGNTIYF. CDR3 sequence (DNA): TGTGCCAGTAGTCTCTCGACAGGGTTCGGCTCTGGAAACACCATATATTTT. The chain is built from TRBV19 and TRBJ1-3; TRBD1 matches 7 bases. In germline, CDR1 is LNHDA, CDR2 SQIVND (reference sequence). This CDR3 is built from 17 residues. With V trimmed by 5 bases and J by 0 bases, 10 bases remained unmatched. Drawing the rest from reference TRBV19 and TRBJ1-3, the complete variable domain is DGGITQSPKYLFRKEGQNVTLSCEQNLNHDAMYWYRQDPGQGLRLIYYSQIVNDFQKGDIAEGYSVSREKKESFPLTVTSAQKNPTAFYLCASSLSTGFGSGNTIYFGEGSWLTVV.

The chain joins TRBV6-5 to TRBJ2-3; D possibly corresponds to TRBD2 (6 bases). Trimming cost V 7 bases and J 0 bases, with 14 bases left between them. The CDR3 totals 15 residues. The germline V gene encodes CDR1 MNHEY and CDR2 SVGAGI. The CDR3 loop is CASNYGGESTDTQYF. As DNA, the CDR3 is TGTGCCAGCAACTACGGAGGGGAAAGCACAGATACGCAGTATTTT.

The chain couples TRBV5-6 to TRBJ2-3; 7 nucleotides agree with TRBD2. CDR3 length: 15 residues. Germline assignment: CDR1 SGHDT and CDR2 YYEEEE. The V and J ends lost 2 bases and 4 bases, in that order; junction bases with no gene match: 7. This chain's CDR3 is CASSFLAGVSDTQYF. CDR3 nucleotide sequence: TGTGCCAGCAGCTTTCTGGCGGGAGTATCAGATACGCAGTATTTT.

The chain couples TRBV4-2 to TRBJ1-1; 8 bases fit TRBD1. The CDR3 totals 14 residues. Germline assignment: CDR1 LGHNA and CDR2 YNFKEQ. J was trimmed by 5 bases and V by 2 bases; bases with no gene match: 4. The CDR3 DNA sequence: TGTGCCAGCAGCCAAACTAGGGACAGGACTGAAGCTTTCTTT. Amino acid sequence: CASSQTRDRTEAFF.

This chain uses TRBV11-2 with TRBJ2-7, with 13 bases that match TRBD2. This CDR3 is built from 14 residues. CDR1 and CDR2 from the germline V gene are SGHAT and FQNNGV. J gave up 7 bases and V 5 bases, and 5 bases lay outside the gene matches. CDR3 DNA sequence: TGTGCCAGCAGCCAAGGGACTAGCGGGGCAGAGCAGTACTTC. Its protein product is CASSQGTSGAEQYF.

The J gene is TRBJ2-1, the V gene TRBV28, with D possibly being TRBD1 or TRBD2 (5 bases each). CDR1 MDHEN and CDR2 SYDVKM come from the germline V gene. V shed 5 bases and J shed 3 bases, with 20 bases lying between them. This CDR3 has 17 amino acids. The CDR3 DNA reads TGTGCCAGCAGTCTTAAGGGACCACCGACCATCTACAATGAGCAGTTCTTC. This gives the protein CASSLKGPPTIYNEQFF. The full variable domain, its missing parts supplied by reference TRBV28 and TRBJ2-1, is DVKVTQSSRYLVKRTGEKVFLECVQDMDHENMFWYRQDPGLGLRLIYFSYDVKMKEKGDIPEGYSVSREKKERFSLILESASTNQTSMYLCASSLKGPPTIYNEQFFGPGTRLTVL.

The chain has TRBV19 and TRBJ2-3; either TRBD1 or TRBD2 may fit D (6 bases each). Germline loops: CDR1 LNHDA, CDR2 SQIVND (reference sequence). The CDR3 has 15 residues. The V end was cut by 6 bases, the J end by 0 bases, with 13 bases between. The CDR3, as DNA: TGTGCCAGTAGGCCTTGGGGGGCTAGCACAGATACGCAGTATTTT. Its translation is CASRPWGASTDTQYF.